The next 24 T cell receptor beta chains were all read from a single sample in a study of blood T cell repertoires in COVID-19. Repertoires were generated with immunoSEQ multiplex PCR, while TCRdb's copy carries only in-frame clones and drops some. Among some 180,000 clones listed, around 80% were seen once. Specimen: peripheral blood. The receptors were gathered from a woman in her 70s who had recovered from COVID-19.

The chain is built from TRBV19 and TRBJ1-1; 9 nucleotides align to TRBD1. This CDR3 has 14 amino acids. The germline V gene has CDR1 LNHDA and CDR2 SQIVND (reference sequence). V dropped 6 bases and J dropped 3; count of bases not matched to a gene: 5. The CDR3 sequence is CASSQTGGDTEAFF. DNA of the CDR3: TGTGCCAGTAGCCAGACAGGGGGGGACACTGAAGCTTTCTTT.

The chain joins TRBV19 to TRBJ2-7; 11 nucleotides line up with TRBD2. V dropped 6 bases and J dropped 3; count of bases not matched to a gene: 10. Germline CDR1 is LNHDA and CDR2 is SQIVND (reference sequence). The CDR3 consists of 16 residues. CDR3 in DNA: TGTGCCAGTAGCTCCCCGGGACTAGCGGCCAGCTACGAGCAGTACTTC. Translation: CASSSPGLAASYEQYF.

The gene calls are TRBV19 and TRBJ1-4; D is perhaps TRBD1 (5 bases). In germline, CDR1 is LNHDA, CDR2 SQIVND (reference sequence). Trimming stripped 4 bases from V and 7 bases from J, with 19 bases between. The CDR3 is made up of 16 amino acids. This chain's CDR3 is CASSTPETAGIEKLFF. In DNA form, the CDR3 reads TGTGCCAGTAGTACTCCAGAGACAGCGGGGATTGAAAAACTGTTTTTT. The whole variable domain, filled in from reference TRBV19 and TRBJ1-4, reads DGGITQSPKYLFRKEGQNVTLSCEQNLNHDAMYWYRQDPGQGLRLIYYSQIVNDFQKGDIAEGYSVSREKKESFPLTVTSAQKNPTAFYLCASSTPETAGIEKLFFGSGTQLSVL.

V gene TRBV27 combines with J gene TRBJ1-5; D is perhaps TRBD1 (6 bases). This CDR3 has 14 residues. Per the germline V gene, CDR1 is MNHEY and CDR2 is SMNVEV (reference sequence). V lost 6 bases and J lost 6, with 15 bases in between. The CDR3 DNA follows: TGTGCCAGCAGGGGGGGGCCTGGGGGTCAGCCCCAGCATTTT. The encoded protein is CASRGGPGGQPQHF.

The chain recombines TRBV7-9 with TRBJ2-2; possibly TRBD2 for D (5 bases). Deletions cut 0 bases from V and 4 bases from J, with 12 bases between. Germline V gene lookup returns CDR1 SEHNR and CDR2 FQNEAQ (reference sequence). CDR3 length equals 16 residues. Here the CDR3 reads CASSLAGRDGTGELFF. The CDR3 coding sequence is TGTGCCAGCAGCTTAGCGGGCCGGGATGGCACCGGGGAGCTGTTTTTT.

In this sample, this clone turned up once. The chain couples TRBV5-1 to TRBJ1-2, with 7 positions matching TRBD1. Germline CDR1 is SGHRS and CDR2 is YFSETQ. V was pared by 3 bases and J by 4 bases, with 6 bases of the junction left unmatched. CDR3 length: 14 amino acids. In DNA form, the CDR3 reads TGCGCCAGCAGCTCTGACGGGGACAGCTATGGCTACACCTTC. Residues: CASSSDGDSYGYTF.

The genes are TRBV27 and TRBJ1-1; no reliable D call. This CDR3 is 14 amino acids long. Germline lookup yields CDR1 MNHEY and CDR2 SMNVEV (reference sequence). Trimming took 4 bases from V and 1 from J, leaving 10 bases between them. This chain's CDR3 is CASSSAGWNTEAFF. Here the CDR3 DNA reads TGTGCCAGCAGTTCCGCGGGATGGAACACTGAAGCTTTCTTT.

Comment on this clone: The same CDR3 can be traced to other DNA sequences in this sample. V gene TRBV6-5 combines with J gene TRBJ2-3; no firm D call. V lost 6 bases to trimming and J lost 1 base, with 8 bases between them. Germline V gene data show CDR1 as MNHEY and CDR2 as SVGAGI. CDR3 length: 13 amino acids. Here the CDR3 reads CASRPPGTDTQYF. The DNA for the CDR3 is TGTGCCAGCAGGCCACCGGGCACAGATACGCAGTATTTT.

The chain combines TRBV12-5 with TRBJ2-5; 8 nucleotides match TRBD2. Trimming cost V 7 bases and J 5 bases; bases outside gene matches: 6. Germline values: CDR1 LGHNT, CDR2 FRNRAP. The CDR3 has 13 amino acids. CDR3 residues: CASAPGGGETQYF. CDR3 bases: TGTGCTAGTGCCCCGGGGGGGGGCGAGACCCAGTACTTC.

J is TRBJ1-2 and V is TRBV7-3; D unresolved. Germline lookup yields CDR1 SGHTA and CDR2 FQGTGA. Between the trimmed V and J ends, which lost 1 base and 6 bases, there was a span of 21 bases. This CDR3 is built from 17 residues. CDR3 in amino acids: CASSLSPAGSSSDGYTF. The CDR3 bases are TGTGCCAGCAGCTTAAGCCCGGCGGGGAGCTCGTCTGATGGCTACACCTTC.

This clone showed up just a few times. The V and J genes are TRBV7-9 and TRBJ2-2; D remains ambiguous. V lost 5 bases and J lost 3, with 19 bases in between. Germline V gene lookup returns CDR1 SEHNR and CDR2 FQNEAQ (reference sequence). CDR3 length equals 17 residues. The CDR3 sequence: CASSPGWRPRDTGELFF. In DNA form, the CDR3 reads TGTGCCAGCAGCCCCGGGTGGCGGCCGAGAGACACCGGGGAGCTGTTTTTT. Looking up the rest from reference TRBV7-9 and TRBJ2-2 gives the full variable domain: DTGVSQNPRHKITKRGQNVTFRCDPISEHNRLYWYRQTLGQGPEFLTYFQNEAQLEKSRLLSDRFSAERPKGSFSTLEIQRTEQGDSAMYLCASSPGWRPRDTGELFFGEGSRLTVL.

The rearrangement joins TRBV5-1 to TRBJ2-7; the D gene is possibly TRBD2 (5 bases). Germline CDR1 is SGHRS and CDR2 is YFSETQ. The V gene lost 5 bases and the J gene lost 1 base, with 7 bases spanning the gap. CDR3 length equals 12 residues. The CDR3 loop is CASRRESYEQYF. The CDR3 DNA reads TGCGCCAGCAGGAGGGAATCCTACGAGCAGTACTTC.

V gene TRBV3-1 (or the pseudogene TRBV3-2) combines with J gene TRBJ1-6, with D maybe TRBD1 (5 bases). Trimming removed 1 base from V and 8 bases from J, with 12 bases in between. CDR1 is LGHDT and CDR2 is YNNKEL in the germline V gene (reference sequence). The CDR3 runs 15 residues. CDR3 DNA: TGTGCCAGCAGCCAAGGGGGCAGGACCTATTCACCCCTCCACTTT. This translates into CASSQGGRTYSPLHF.

This clone was detected a few times. The V gene is TRBV5-1, the J gene TRBJ2-2; a possible D gene is TRBD1 (6 bases). The V end lost 0 bases, the J end lost 3 bases, and 6 bases lay between the germline ends. The CDR3 is made up of 14 amino acids. Germline CDR1 is SGHRS and CDR2 is YFSETQ. CDR3: CASSLGQDTGELFF. The CDR3, as DNA: TGCGCCAGCAGCTTGGGACAGGACACCGGGGAGCTGTTTTTT.

The V gene is TRBV2, the J gene TRBJ1-1; TRBD1 aligns across 7 bases. Trimming at V came to 4 bases and at J to 1 base, leaving 6 bases not matched to a gene. The CDR3 consists of 15 residues. Germline values: CDR1 SNHLY, CDR2 FYNNEI. The CDR3 sequence: CASSGTGAPNTEAFF. The CDR3 DNA reads as TGTGCCAGCAGTGGAACAGGGGCCCCGAACACTGAAGCTTTCTTT.

The CDR3 spells CATSTDRMGGYTF. The CDR3 nucleotides are TGTGCCACCAGCACCGACAGGATGGGCGGCTACACCTTC. This chain links TRBV15 with TRBJ1-2, with a tentative D call TRBD1 (6 bases). Germline V gene lookup returns CDR1 LNHNV and CDR2 YYDKDF (reference sequence). The V gene lost 4 bases and the J gene lost 8 bases, with 14 bases spanning the gap. The CDR3 length is 13 residues.

The chain joins TRBV19 to TRBJ1-1, with 9 bases aligning to TRBD1. The ends lost 4 bases at V and 3 bases at J; junction bases unmatched: 3. The CDR3 spans 14 residues. Germline-derived CDR1 and CDR2 are LNHDA and SQIVND (reference sequence). The CDR3 loop reads CASSTTGGYTEAFF. The CDR3 region has the DNA TGTGCCAGTAGTACGACAGGGGGGTACACTGAAGCTTTCTTT. The full variable domain, with the rest looked up from reference TRBV19 and TRBJ1-1, is DGGITQSPKYLFRKEGQNVTLSCEQNLNHDAMYWYRQDPGQGLRLIYYSQIVNDFQKGDIAEGYSVSREKKESFPLTVTSAQKNPTAFYLCASSTTGGYTEAFFGQGTRLTVV.

The CDR3 protein is CAISELGQGNTEAFF. The CDR3 bases are TGTGCCATCAGTGAGCTAGGACAGGGCAACACTGAAGCTTTCTTT. The V call is TRBV10-3, the J call TRBJ1-1, with TRBD1 matching 8 bases. Germline trimming cut 2 bases from V and 2 bases from J; bases unmatched to any gene: 4. The CDR3 contains 15 residues. Germline V gene lookup returns CDR1 ENHRY and CDR2 SYGVKD.

The chain is built from TRBV28 and TRBJ1-1; 7 bases fit TRBD1. The germline V gene encodes CDR1 MDHEN and CDR2 SYDVKM. The CDR3 consists of 14 residues. V was clipped by 3 bases and J by 2 bases; unmatched bases: 3. The CDR3 loop is CASSLGTANTEAFF. Written as DNA, the CDR3 is TGTGCCAGCAGTTTGGGGACAGCTAACACTGAAGCTTTCTTT.

This clone has a handful of counts. V is TRBV6-5 and J is TRBJ1-1; no clear D. The CDR3 is made up of 12 amino acids. Trimming took off 6 bases at V and 0 bases at J, with 5 bases between the two ends. The germline gives CDR1 MNHEY, CDR2 SVGAGI. DNA of the CDR3: TGTGCCAGCAGGGCCCTGAACACTGAAGCTTTCTTT. Protein product: CASRALNTEAFF.

In DNA form, the CDR3 reads TGTGCCAGCAGCTTAGACGGTCGGGTAAGCACTGAAGCTTTCTTT. Its protein product is CASSLDGRVSTEAFF. This chain links TRBV13 with TRBJ1-1; D gene unclear. CDR3 size: 15 residues. Germline V gene data show CDR1 as PRHDT and CDR2 as FYEKMQ (reference sequence). Trimming took off 1 base at V and 4 bases at J, with 13 bases between the two ends.

The chain links TRBV24-1 to TRBJ2-3, with 9 positions matching TRBD1. Germline CDR1 is KGHDR and CDR2 is SFDVKD. The CDR3 is 14 residues long. J was trimmed by 1 base and V by 9 bases; bases with no gene match: 4. The DNA for the CDR3 is TGTGCCACCGCGCGGGACAGGGGCACAGATACGCAGTATTTT. This encodes CATARDRGTDTQYF.

The genes are TRBV7-3 and TRBJ2-1, with 7 nucleotides matching TRBD2. After removal of 2 bases from V and 8 bases from J, the junction contained 9 bases not matched to a gene. Looked up from germline, CDR1 is SGHTA and CDR2 is FQGTGA. There are 15 residues in the CDR3. As DNA, the CDR3 is TGTGCCAGCAGCTTATTGGGCGGGAGAGTCGATGAGCAGTTCTTC. It translates to CASSLLGGRVDEQFF.

This clone was found a few times. This CDR3 reads CASRSGQIYGYTF. CDR3 sequence (DNA): TGTGCCAGCAGATCGGGACAGATCTATGGCTACACCTTC. The chain couples TRBV2 to TRBJ1-2; the match to TRBD1 covers 7 bases. The germline CDR1 and CDR2 sequences are SNHLY and FYNNEI. Unmatched junction bases numbered 5, after V lost 6 bases and J lost 4 bases. This CDR3 region has 13 residues. The full variable domain, completed using reference TRBV2 and TRBJ1-2, is EPEVTQTPSHQVTQMGQEVILRCVPISNHLYFYWYRQILGQKVEFLVSFYNNEISEKSEIFDDQFSVERPDGSNFTLKIRSTKLEDSAMYFCASRSGQIYGYTFGSGTRLTVV.